By share, the clone carrying this TCR beta chain ranks as medium-sized. Sequencing used immunoSEQ multiplex PCR; TCRdb keeps in-frame clones, though not all of them. This table holds fewer than 15,000 clones, about 75% found once. These data belong to a study of control samples from healthy donors and cancer patients. Germline-derived CDR1 and CDR2 are MNHNS and SASEGT. V shed 3 bases and J 6 bases; nucleotides not matched to a gene: 13. This CDR3 contains 17 residues. The specimen was formalin-fixed, paraffin-embedded tissue. The chain carries TRBV6-1 and TRBJ2-1; 8 bases line up with TRBD2. The receptor's source is a male donor with melanoma. The CDR3 coding sequence is TGTGCCAGCAGTGAGTGGGGGTTCGGGACTAGAACCAATGAGCAGTTCTTC. This gives the protein CASSEWGFGTRTNEQFF.